This T cell receptor beta chain was retrieved from a study of T cells in tumors after PD-1 blockade. Study background: Prior checkpoint blockade, systemic immunosuppressant use, or anti-cancer therapy within 4 weeks excluded patients. Some patients also took daily vismodegib 150 mg during anti-PD-1 treatment.

Broader study findings: Most post-therapy expanded exhausted CD8+ clones were new, undetected before treatment.

Input was roughly 550 ng to 6,500 ng of genomic DNA from tumor or blood. Here immunoSEQ multiplex PCR was the method, and the copy in TCRdb shows in-frame clones only, minus some. The data contain 11,000 or so clones, roughly two thirds of them singletons. The V end lost 0 bases, the J end lost 5 bases, and 11 bases lay between the germline ends. This CDR3 spans 15 amino acids. Germline values: CDR1 LNHNV, CDR2 YYDKDF (reference sequence). Worth noting for this clone: The antigen is not known.

The sequencing used tumor tissue, collected before anti-PD-1 treatment. This rearrangement joins TRBV15 to TRBJ2-1; D unclear. This clonotype was sampled from a human donor with basal cell carcinoma. CDR3 DNA: TGTGCCACCAGCAGAGATCAGGCGGCGGACAATGAGCAGTTCTTC. Protein: CATSRDQAADNEQFF.